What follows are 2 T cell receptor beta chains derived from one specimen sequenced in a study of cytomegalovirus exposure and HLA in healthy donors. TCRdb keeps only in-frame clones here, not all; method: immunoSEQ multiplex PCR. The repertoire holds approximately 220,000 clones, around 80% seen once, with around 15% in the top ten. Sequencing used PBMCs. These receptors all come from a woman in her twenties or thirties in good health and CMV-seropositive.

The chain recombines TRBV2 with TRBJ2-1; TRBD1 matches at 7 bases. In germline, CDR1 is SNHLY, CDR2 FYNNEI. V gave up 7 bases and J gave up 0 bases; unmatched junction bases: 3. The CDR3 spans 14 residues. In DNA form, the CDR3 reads TGTGCCAGCAAACAGGGGAGCTCCTACAATGAGCAGTTCTTC. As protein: CASKQGSSYNEQFF.

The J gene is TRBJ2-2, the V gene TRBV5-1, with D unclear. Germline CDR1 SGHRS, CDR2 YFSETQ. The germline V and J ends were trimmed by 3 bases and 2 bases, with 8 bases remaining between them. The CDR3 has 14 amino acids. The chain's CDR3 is CASSSRKNTGELFF. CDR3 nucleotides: TGCGCCAGCAGCTCTAGAAAAAACACCGGGGAGCTGTTTTTT.